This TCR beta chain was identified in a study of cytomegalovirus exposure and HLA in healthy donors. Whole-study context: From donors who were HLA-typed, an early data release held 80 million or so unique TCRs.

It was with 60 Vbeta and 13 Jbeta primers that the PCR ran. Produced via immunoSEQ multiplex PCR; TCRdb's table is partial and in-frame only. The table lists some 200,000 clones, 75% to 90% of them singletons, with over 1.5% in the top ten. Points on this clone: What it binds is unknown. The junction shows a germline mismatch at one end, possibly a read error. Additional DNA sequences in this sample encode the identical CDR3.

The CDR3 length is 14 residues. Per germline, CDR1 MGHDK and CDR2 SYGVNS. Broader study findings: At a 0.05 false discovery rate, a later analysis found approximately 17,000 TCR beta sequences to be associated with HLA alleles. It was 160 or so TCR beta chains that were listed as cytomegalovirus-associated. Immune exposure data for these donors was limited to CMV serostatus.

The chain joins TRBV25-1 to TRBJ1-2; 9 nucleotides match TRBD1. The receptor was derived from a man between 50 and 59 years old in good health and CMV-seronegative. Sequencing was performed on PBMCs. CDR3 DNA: TGTGCCAGCAGTGAATATCGGACAGGGGCTGGCTACACCTTT. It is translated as CASSEYRTGAGYTF.